This T cell receptor beta chain was sequenced for a study of T cell repertoires in ileal Crohn's disease (dated by TCRdb to about 2019). Background for the entire study: The median duration of disease was roughly 7.6 years, and at the time of surgery around 32% of patients were active smokers. All patients had surgery for a complication: stricturing disease in around 61% and penetrating disease in about 39%. Roughly half of the patients were given postoperative therapy, with ten to twelve receiving thiopurines and approximately 17 receiving anti-TNF agents. TCR repertoire analysis was performed in about 61 Crohn's disease patients drawn from a prospective multicentre cohort. Running in parallel with the study was a multicentre cohort set up to find predictors of early endoscopic recurrence following ileocolonic resection. A Rutgeerts score above i0 was used to define endoscopic postoperative recurrence. A total of approximately 170 mucosal samples from approximately 57 patients were sequenced, collected from several sites on the surgical specimen and at postoperative endoscopy.

Read against the paper, the sample's time point label means: sorted mucosal CD4 T cells. Before cell sorting, lamina propria lymphocytes from surgical specimens were separated using a Ficoll-hypaque gradient. Adults with ileal or ileocolonic Crohn's disease and an indication for ileocolonic resection were eligible for inclusion. CD4 and CD8 T cells were sorted using a BD FACSAria III, with a mean purity above 98%. In regard to this clone: No antigen is known for it. No much larger clone is present one base from it, and per-base qualities are unavailable.

The CDR3 numbers 11 residues from cysteine through phenylalanine. The sequence is cut down to CDR3 DNA, 33 bases in frame from base 1. Based on the germline V gene, the CDR1 and CDR2 sequences are SQVTM and ANQGSEA. V loses 3 bases of germline sequence and J loses 6 bases, and the interval between the two ends is 8 bases. The library was generated by the immunoSEQ multiplex PCR assay. CDR3 regions were amplified from genomic DNA by Adaptive Biotechnology using a two-step, amplification bias-controlled multiplex PCR. In the first PCR, primers covered every V and J gene segment, and in the second PCR, barcodes and Illumina adapters were added. CDR3 libraries were sequenced using an Illumina instrument. Concerning the study's data processing: Analysis combined the vendor-provided pipelines with custom analysis of raw data in R/Bioconductor under R version 3.3.0. Clonality, ranging from 0 to 1, was calculated as the inverse of the normalised Shannon entropy of all productive clones. The repertoire share taken up by the top 100 clones defined high-frequency clones, and only clones that passed a 95% confidence test were kept. Repertoire diversity was measured with the Simpson index, and overlap between samples was measured with the Morisita-Horn index. TCRdb retrieved this table from immuneACCESS and kept in-frame rearrangements only. Not all clones are present; in checked studies, unresolved V genes account for under half, and no reason is known for the remainder. V, J and clone size were drawn from that table, and D and trimming were deduced from the DNA. Recorded for this sample are 350 or so clones; about four fifths of them occurred a single time. Around 9.3% of the sample comes from the top ten.

The investigation overall reported the following: Compared with CD4 T cells, sorted CD8 T cells contained more high-frequency clones, which suggests that the mucosal expansions were mostly CD8. A significantly higher proportion of clonal expansions was observed in active smokers at surgery than in non-smokers (25.9% vs 17.9%, p=0.02). Mucosal CD4 and CD8 T cells were sorted and sequenced only in a subgroup of patients, whose size was not stated. Higher percentages of high-frequency clones at the time of surgery were linked to endoscopic recurrence, and every patient with clonality above 26.8% (18/57) had recurrence.

Sequencing was performed on CD4+ T cells sorted from the ileum. The rearrangement combines TRBV29-1 with TRBJ1-1, with the D gene uncertain. The receptor's source is an adult with Crohn's disease. The CDR3 protein: CSVEPGSEAFF. The DNA sequence reads TGCAGCGTTGAGCCGGGGTCTGAAGCTTTCTTT.